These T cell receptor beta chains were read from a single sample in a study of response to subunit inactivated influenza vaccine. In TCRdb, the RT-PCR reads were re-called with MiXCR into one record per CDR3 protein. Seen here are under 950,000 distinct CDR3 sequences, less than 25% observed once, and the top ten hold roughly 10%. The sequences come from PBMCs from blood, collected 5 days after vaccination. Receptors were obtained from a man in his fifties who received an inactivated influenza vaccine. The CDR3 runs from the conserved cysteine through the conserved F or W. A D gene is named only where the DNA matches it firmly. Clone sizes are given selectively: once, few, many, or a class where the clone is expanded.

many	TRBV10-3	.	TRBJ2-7	CAISESDHSEQYF	TGTGCCATCAGTGAGTCGGACCATTCCGAGCAGTACTTC
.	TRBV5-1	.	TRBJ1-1	CASSWSGVTTEAFF	TGCGCCAGCAGCTGGTCCGGGGTGACCACTGAAGCTTTCTTT
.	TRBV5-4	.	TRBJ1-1	CASSFTGWSTEAFF	TGTGCCAGCAGCTTCACGGGGTGGAGCACTGAAGCTTTCTTT
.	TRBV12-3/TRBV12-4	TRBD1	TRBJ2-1	CASSFVQGAVNEQFF	TGTGCCAGCAGTTTTGTCCAGGGGGCGGTAAATGAGCAGTTCTTC
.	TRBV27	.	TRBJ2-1	CASSFDGGSSYNEQFF	TGTGCCAGCAGTTTTGATGGGGGGAGCTCCTACAATGAGCAGTTCTTC
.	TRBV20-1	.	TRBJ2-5	CSARSSRRLTQYF	TGCAGTGCAAGGTCCTCACGCAGATTGACCCAGTACTTC
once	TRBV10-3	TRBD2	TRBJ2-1	CAIRAFSGGAGEQFF	TGTGCCATCAGGGCCTTTAGCGGGGGGGCGGGTGAGCAGTTCTTC
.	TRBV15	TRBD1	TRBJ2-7	CATSTGTGTWNEQYF	TGTGCCACCAGCACTGGGACAGGGACGTGGAACGAGCAGTACTTC
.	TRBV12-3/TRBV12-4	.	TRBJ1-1	CASTIGAGDTEAFF	TGTGCCAGCACTATAGGGGCTGGGGACACTGAAGCTTTCTTT
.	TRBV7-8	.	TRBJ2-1	CASSLNDFLGEQFF	TGTGCCAGCAGCTTAAATGACTTTCTGGGTGAGCAGTTCTTC
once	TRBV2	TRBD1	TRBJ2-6	CASSKDRGRPGANVLTF	TGTGCCAGCAGTAAGGACAGGGGGAGGCCTGGGGCCAACGTCCTGACTTTC
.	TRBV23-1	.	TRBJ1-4	CASSPNRQGRATNEKLFF	TGCGCCAGCAGTCCCAATCGTCAGGGGAGAGCAACTAATGAAAAACTGTTTTTT
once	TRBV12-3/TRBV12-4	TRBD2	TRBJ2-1	CAGRNSGGTNEQFF	TGTGCCGGCAGGAATAGCGGGGGGACGAATGAGCAGTTCTTC
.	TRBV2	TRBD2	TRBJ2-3	CATFGLAGPDTQYF	TGTGCCACCTTTGGACTAGCGGGGCCAGATACGCAGTATTTT
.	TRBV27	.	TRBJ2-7	CASSLNRVYEQYF	TGTGCCAGCAGTTTAAACAGAGTCTACGAGCAGTACTTC
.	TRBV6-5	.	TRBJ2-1	CASSYSKGTALRGNEQFF	TGTGCCAGCAGTTACTCGAAGGGTACCGCTTTGCGGGGCAATGAGCAGTTCTTC
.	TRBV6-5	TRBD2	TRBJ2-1	CASSSLPQTSVPHNEQFF	TGTGCCAGCAGTTCCCTTCCCCAGACTAGCGTACCCCACAATGAGCAGTTCTTC
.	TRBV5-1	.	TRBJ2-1	CASSWGTPYNEQFF	TGCGCCAGCAGCTGGGGGACTCCCTACAATGAGCAGTTCTTC
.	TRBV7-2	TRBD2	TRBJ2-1	CASSLAMGLEKFF	TGTGCCAGCAGCTTAGCCATGGGACTAGAGAAGTTCTTC
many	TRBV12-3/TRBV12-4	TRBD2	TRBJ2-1	CASSPPGLAGYNEQFF	TGTGCCAGCAGTCCCCCGGGACTAGCGGGGTACAATGAGCAGTTCTTC
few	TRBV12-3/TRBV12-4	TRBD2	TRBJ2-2	CASSKGLAGGTGELFF	TGTGCCAGCAGTAAAGGACTAGCGGGAGGCACCGGGGAGCTGTTTTTT
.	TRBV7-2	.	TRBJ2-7	CASSLAGLGREQYF	TGTGCCAGCAGCTTAGCTGGTTTAGGGCGCGAGCAGTACTTC
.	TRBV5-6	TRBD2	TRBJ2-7	CASSLKRERQYF	TGTGCCAGCAGCCTCAAGCGGGAGCGGCAGTACTTC
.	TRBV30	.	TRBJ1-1	CAWSVLGVGTEAFF	TGTGCCTGGAGTGTATTAGGGGTAGGCACTGAAGCTTTCTTT
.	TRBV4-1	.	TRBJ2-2	CASSQESRLGGNTGELFF	TGCGCCAGCAGCCAAGAAAGCCGACTAGGGGGGAACACCGGGGAGCTGTTTTTT
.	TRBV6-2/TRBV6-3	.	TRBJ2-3	CASSYSIRAGDRGDTQYF	TGTGCCAGCAGTTACTCGATCCGGGCGGGAGACAGGGGAGATACGCAGTATTTT
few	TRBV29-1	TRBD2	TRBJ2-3	CSVAAGGLDTQYF	TGCAGCGTTGCTGCGGGGGGCCTGGATACGCAGTATTTT
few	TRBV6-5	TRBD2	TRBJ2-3	CASSYSSSGLAGGDTQYF	TGTGCCAGCAGTTACTCGAGTAGCGGACTAGCGGGAGGGGATACGCAGTATTTT